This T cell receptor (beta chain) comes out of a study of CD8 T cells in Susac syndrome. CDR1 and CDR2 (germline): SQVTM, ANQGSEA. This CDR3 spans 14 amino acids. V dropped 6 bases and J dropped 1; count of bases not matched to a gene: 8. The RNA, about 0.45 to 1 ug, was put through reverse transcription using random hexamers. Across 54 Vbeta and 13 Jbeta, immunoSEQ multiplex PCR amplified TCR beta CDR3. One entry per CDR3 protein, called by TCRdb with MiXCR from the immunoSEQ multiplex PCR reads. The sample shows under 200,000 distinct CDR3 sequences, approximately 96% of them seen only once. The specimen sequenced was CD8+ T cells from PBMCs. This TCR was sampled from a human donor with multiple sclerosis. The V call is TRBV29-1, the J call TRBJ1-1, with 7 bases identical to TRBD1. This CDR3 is CSVRGTETNTEAFF. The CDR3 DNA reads TGCAGCGTGAGAGGGACAGAAACGAACACTGAAGCTTTCTTT.